This T cell receptor beta chain came from a study of T cells in Graves' hyperthyroidism and ophthalmopathy. The CDR3 loop spans 17 amino acids. The germline CDR1 and CDR2 sequences are SEHNR and FQNEAQ (reference sequence). Trimming took off 3 bases at V and 2 bases at J, with 18 bases between the two ends. About this clonotype itself: The antigen remains unidentified.

The study's findings and limits: Stable hyperthyroidism and ophthalmopathy were separated using 13 V-J signatures.

The study defined stable Graves' hyperthyroidism as no ophthalmopathy progression within 18 months. Amplification targeted TCR beta CDR3 regions from RNA transcripts. A first-round RT-PCR of the TCR CDR3 used the HTBI primer set. Each CDR3 protein is one row after TCRdb ran MiXCR on the multiplex PCR reads. The table shows approximately 700,000 distinct CDR3 sequences, with less than 20% occurring only once. The chain recombines TRBV7-9 with TRBJ2-3; no firm D call. This receptor was identified in a young man with Graves' hyperthyroidism. The material sequenced was blood. The CDR3 reads CASSLSWALAYTDTQYF. CDR3 DNA sequence: TGTGCCAGCAGCTTGAGTTGGGCGTTGGCTTACACAGATACGCAGTATTTT.